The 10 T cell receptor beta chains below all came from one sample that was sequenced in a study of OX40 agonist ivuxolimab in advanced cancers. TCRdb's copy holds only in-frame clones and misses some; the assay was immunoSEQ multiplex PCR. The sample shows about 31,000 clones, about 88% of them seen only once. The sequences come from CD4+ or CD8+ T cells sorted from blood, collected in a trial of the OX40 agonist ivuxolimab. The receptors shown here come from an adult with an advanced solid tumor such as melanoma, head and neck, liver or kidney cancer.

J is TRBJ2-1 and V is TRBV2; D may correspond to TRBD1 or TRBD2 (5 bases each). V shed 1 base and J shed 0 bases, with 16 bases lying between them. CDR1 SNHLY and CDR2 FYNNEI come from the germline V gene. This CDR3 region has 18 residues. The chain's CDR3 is CASSEGGARLSSYNEQFF. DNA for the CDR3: TGTGCCAGCAGTGAAGGAGGGGCCAGGTTGAGCTCCTACAATGAGCAGTTCTTC.

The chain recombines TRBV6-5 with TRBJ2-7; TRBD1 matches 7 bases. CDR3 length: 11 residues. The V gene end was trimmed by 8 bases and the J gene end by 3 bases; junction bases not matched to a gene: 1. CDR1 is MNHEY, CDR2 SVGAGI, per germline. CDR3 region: CASRQGYEQYF. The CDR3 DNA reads TGTGCCAGCCGACAGGGCTACGAGCAGTACTTC.

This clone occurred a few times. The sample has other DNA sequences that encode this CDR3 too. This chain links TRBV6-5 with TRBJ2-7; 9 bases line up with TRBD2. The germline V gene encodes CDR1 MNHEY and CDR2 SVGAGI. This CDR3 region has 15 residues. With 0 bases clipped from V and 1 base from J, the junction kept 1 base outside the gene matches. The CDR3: CASSYSSGSSYEQYF. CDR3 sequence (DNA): TGTGCCAGCAGTTACTCTAGCGGGAGTTCCTACGAGCAGTACTTC.

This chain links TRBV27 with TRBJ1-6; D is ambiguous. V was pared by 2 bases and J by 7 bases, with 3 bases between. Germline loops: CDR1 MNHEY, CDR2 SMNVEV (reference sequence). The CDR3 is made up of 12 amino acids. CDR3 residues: CASSLQNSPLHF. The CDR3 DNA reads TGTGCCAGCAGTTTACAAAATTCACCCCTCCACTTT.

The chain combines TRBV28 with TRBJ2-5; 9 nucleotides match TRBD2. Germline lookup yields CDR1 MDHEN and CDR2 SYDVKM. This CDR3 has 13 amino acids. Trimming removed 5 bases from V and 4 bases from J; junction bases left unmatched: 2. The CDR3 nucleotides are TGTGCCAGCAGTAAACTAGCGGGAGAGACCCAGTACTTC. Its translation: CASSKLAGETQYF.

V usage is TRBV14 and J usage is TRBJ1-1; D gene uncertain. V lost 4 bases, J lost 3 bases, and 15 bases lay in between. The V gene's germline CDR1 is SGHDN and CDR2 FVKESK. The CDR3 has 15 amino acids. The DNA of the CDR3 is TGTGCCAGCAGCCCAGGCCCCCCGAAGGACACTGAAGCTTTCTTT. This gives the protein CASSPGPPKDTEAFF. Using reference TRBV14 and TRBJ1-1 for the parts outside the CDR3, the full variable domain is EAGVTQFPSHSVIEKGQTVTLRCDPISGHDNLYWYRRVMGKEIKFLLHFVKESKQDESGMPNNRFLAERTGGTYSTLKVQPAELEDSGVYFCASSPGPPKDTEAFFGQGTRLTVV.

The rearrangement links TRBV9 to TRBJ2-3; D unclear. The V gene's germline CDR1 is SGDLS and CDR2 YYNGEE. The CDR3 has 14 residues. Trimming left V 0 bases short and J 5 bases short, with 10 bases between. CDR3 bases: TGTGCCAGCAGCGTAGGCGGCTGGGTAGATACGCAGTATTTT. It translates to CASSVGGWVDTQYF.

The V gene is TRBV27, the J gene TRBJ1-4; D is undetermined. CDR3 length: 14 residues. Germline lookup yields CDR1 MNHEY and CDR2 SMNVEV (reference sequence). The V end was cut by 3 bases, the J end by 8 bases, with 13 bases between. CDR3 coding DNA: TGTGCCAGCAGTTTCGGGCGGGGTGTCGAAAAACTGTTTTTT. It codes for CASSFGRGVEKLFF. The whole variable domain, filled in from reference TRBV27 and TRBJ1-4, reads EAQVTQNPRYLITVTGKKLTVTCSQNMNHEYMSWYRQDPGLGLRQIYYSMNVEVTDKGDVPEGYKVSRKEKRNFPLILESPSPNQTSLYFCASSFGRGVEKLFFGSGTQLSVL.

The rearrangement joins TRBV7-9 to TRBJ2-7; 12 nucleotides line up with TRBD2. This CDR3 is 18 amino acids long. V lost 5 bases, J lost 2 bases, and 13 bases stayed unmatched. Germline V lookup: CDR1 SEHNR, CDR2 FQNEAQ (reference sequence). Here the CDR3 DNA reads TGTGCCAGCAGCGGAACAGGAAGGCTAGCGGGAGGGCCCTACGAGCAGTACTTC. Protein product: CASSGTGRLAGGPYEQYF.

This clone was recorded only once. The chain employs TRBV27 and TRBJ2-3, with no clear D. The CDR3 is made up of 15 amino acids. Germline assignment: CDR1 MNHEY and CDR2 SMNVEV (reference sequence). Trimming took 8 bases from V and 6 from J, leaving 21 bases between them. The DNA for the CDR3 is TGTGCCAGCTCCCCACTACTTGGGAAGGAGGATACGCAGTATTTT. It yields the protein CASSPLLGKEDTQYF.